The 5 T cell receptor beta chains listed next were all sequenced from one sample in a study of Ad26.COV2.S vaccination and SARS-CoV-2 variants. The repertoire was sequenced with immunoSEQ multiplex PCR; TCRdb's copy has only in-frame clones and lacks some. Of about 320,000 clones in the sample, 85% to 90% were seen once. This sample's treatment: roughly 19 received Ad26.COV2.S at low or high dose, single or two shots; 5 received placebo; per-sample allocation not given. Following the first vaccine or placebo injection, samples were taken on day 63. Sequencing used peripheral blood, obtained in a trial of Ad26.COV2.S vaccine versus placebo. Every receptor here comes from a person aged 18 to 65 who received the Ad26.COV2.S COVID-19 vaccine or a placebo.

This chain connects TRBV4-1 to TRBJ2-2; TRBD2 agrees at 8 bases. Germline assignment: CDR1 MGHRA and CDR2 YSYEKL. The V and J ends lost 4 bases and 7 bases, in that order; junction bases with no gene match: 8. This CDR3 is built from 15 residues. The CDR3 spells CASSLPGGTGGELFF. The CDR3 nucleotides are TGCGCCAGCAGCCTCCCGGGAGGGACGGGCGGGGAGCTGTTTTTT.

The V and J genes are TRBV4-3 and TRBJ2-1; 14 nucleotides match TRBD2. CDR3 size: 17 residues. The ends lost 6 bases at V and 0 bases at J; junction bases unmatched: 4. CDR1 is LGHNA and CDR2 is YSLEER in the germline V gene. CDR3 residues: CASRSGTSGSSYNEQFF. CDR3 DNA sequence: TGCGCCAGCAGAAGTGGGACTAGCGGGAGCTCCTACAATGAGCAGTTCTTC.

The V call is TRBV7-2, the J call TRBJ2-3, with D perhaps matching TRBD1 or TRBD2 (5 bases each). V gave up 7 bases and J gave up 2 bases, with 13 bases separating them. Germline values: CDR1 SGHTA, CDR2 FQGNSA. The CDR3 has 14 amino acids. The CDR3 reads CASILGPFTDTQYF. The CDR3 bases are TGTGCCAGCATCCTGGGACCGTTCACAGATACGCAGTATTTT.

V usage is TRBV19 and J usage is TRBJ2-3; no firm D call. CDR1 LNHDA and CDR2 SQIVND come from the germline V gene (reference sequence). V was shortened by 10 bases and J by 4 bases, with 12 bases between the two germline ends. This CDR3 has 12 residues. Written as DNA, the CDR3 is TGTGCCACCTCCTCCTTGGCAGATACGCAGTATTTT. As protein: CATSSLADTQYF.

The rearrangement uses TRBV29-1 and TRBJ1-2; 7 bases line up with TRBD1. V gave up 2 bases and J gave up 7 bases; unmatched junction bases: 16. CDR1 and CDR2 (germline): SQVTM, ANQGSEA. The CDR3 loop spans 16 amino acids. CDR3 coding DNA: TGCAGCGTTGAATTCATCTCGCGACAGGGAATCGGTGGCTACACCTTC. As protein: CSVEFISRQGIGGYTF. The variable domain in full, with the rest retrieved from reference TRBV29-1 and TRBJ1-2, is SAVISQKPSRDICQRGTSLTIQCQVDSQVTMMFWYRQQPGQSLTLIATANQGSEATYESGFVIDKFPISRPNLTFSTLTVSNMSPEDSSIYLCSVEFISRQGIGGYTFGSGTRLTVV.